This TCR beta chain was captured by sequencing in a study of spatial heterogeneity in lung cancer. Study summary: There were, on average, more than 8.5 raw-read appearances for each unique TCR and UMI combination.

The study's findings and limits: Tumoral mutation counts were tracked by counts of expanded intratumoral alpha and beta TCRs.

The sample's time point: sample taken at primary tumor resection. Untreated early-stage non-small cell lung cancer patients, 70 to 85 in total, were the donors. Tumor, nontumor lung or frozen PBMC supplied whole RNA, sequenced without sorting. V was clipped by 5 bases and J by 7 bases; unmatched bases: 7. The CDR3 length is 14 residues. CDR1 is MGHDK and CDR2 is SYGVNS in the germline V gene. TCRdb passed the 5' RACE reads through MiXCR, listing each CDR3 protein once. The table records about 9,800 distinct CDR3 sequences, 5.5% to 7.5% of them present only once. This clonotype qualifies as medium-sized. No antigen is known for it. Found in a library prepared for alpha chains, this beta chain is an off-target read, and its abundance has little meaning.

The rearrangement joins TRBV25-1 to TRBJ1-5; 8 nucleotides line up with TRBD1. This sequence originates from a male donor with early-stage non-small cell lung cancer. The source material was lung tumor tissue, sampled at surgery. CDR3: CASSSQGARQPQHF. DNA for the CDR3: TGTGCCAGCAGTTCCCAGGGGGCGAGGCAGCCCCAGCATTTT.